This TCR beta chain was found in a study of regulatory T cells in long-lasting Graves disease. TCR beta libraries were built with iRepertoire HTBI primers and Arm-PCR of CDR3 regions. Each CDR3 protein is one row after TCRdb ran MiXCR on the multiplex PCR reads. The sample records some 330,000 distinct CDR3 sequences, approximately 23% being singletons. The CDR3 runs 16 residues. V was clipped by 1 base and J by 1 base; unmatched bases: 5. CDR1 and CDR2 (germline): DFQATT, SNEGSKA (reference sequence). Findings and caveats of the study: Favored usage of TRBV28, TRBJ1-2 and TRBJ2-5 was recorded in persistent disease.

Time point in this sample: persistent/refractory GD, antithyroid drugs over 5 years with positive TRAb. RNA from PBMCs was the source of the TCR library. Notes on this clonotype: The antigen is not known.

This rearrangement joins TRBV20-1 to TRBJ2-1; TRBD2 matches 9 bases. This sample comprised peripheral blood mononuclear cells (PBMCs), obtained when the disease was refractory, from a patient treated with antithyroid drugs. The TCR comes from a woman aged 40 to 50 with Graves disease. CDR3 DNA sequence: TGCAGTGCTAGAGTCGAGCGGGAGGATTCCTACAATGAGCAGTTCTTC. It encodes CSARVEREDSYNEQFF.